Given below is one TCR beta chain in context. No antigen is known for it. Base-call qualities are not available, and no considerably larger clone is one nucleotide away. The intended sense of this specimen's time point label: cells obtained before transplantation from donor or recipient. CD3+CD4+ and CD3+CD8+ populations were FACS-sorted from unstimulated pre-transplant donor and recipient cells taken from spleen or lymph nodes. The data originate from a study of graft-versus-host responses after intestinal transplantation (dated by TCRdb to the early 2020s). For context, the study as a whole: Recipients received multivisceral, liver-intestinal, or isolated intestinal transplants. Instead of going to the commercial service, samples from a few later patients were sequenced in-house on an Illumina MiSeq and processed with MiXCR. The cohort enrolled approximately 24 intestinal transplant recipients including one retransplant, and a few patients lacking pretransplant specimens were excluded. Anti-thymocyte globulin induction was given to all recipients, followed by maintenance tacrolimus and steroids for roughly 3 years. A peak of at least 4% donor T cells among recipient peripheral blood mononuclear cells was the definition used for donor T cell macrochimerism. Bulk TCR-beta CDR3 sequencing was used to track graft-versus-host and host-versus-graft alloreactive T cell clones in the graft, circulation and bone marrow after intestinal transplantation. To identify alloreactive clones, pre-transplant mixed lymphocyte reaction products were sequenced and then compared with unstimulated pre-transplant donor and recipient T cells.

Study-wide conclusions, independent of this receptor: The conclusions were limited by the relatively low number and heterogeneity of the intestinal transplant patients. In patients with donor T cell macrochimerism, the allografts had high GvH to HvG T cell clonal ratios. GvH clones were detected in recipient bone marrow, and some of these GvH clones were observed earlier in ileal mucosa or blood, consistent with an intestinal mucosal origin. Early after transplant, declines in HvG clones were associated with peak levels of circulating GvH clones.

Libraries were prepared through the immunoSEQ multiplex PCR assay. For most patients, genomic DNA was isolated with the Qiagen DNeasy Blood and Tissue Kit and shipped frozen to Adaptive Biotechnologies for TCR sequencing. For most patients, high-throughput TCR-beta CDR3 sequencing of genomic DNA was performed by Adaptive Biotechnologies. In the authors' own workflow: TCR sequencing data were retrieved from Adaptive's ImmunoSEQ software for 15 to 20 patients, whereas three other patients were processed with MiXCR and VDJtools. To correct CD4 versus CD8 sorting errors, any sequence found in both subsets at a frequency ratio below 5:1 was removed. CDR3 nucleotide sequences shared between donor and recipient were removed because the origin of such sequences could not be assigned. To be classed as alloreactive, a clone needed at least 2-fold expansion over unstimulated cells and a minimum CFSE-low frequency of 0.002% (template counts) or 0.001% (read counts). A clone was considered mappable if detected in the sequenced pre-transplant spleen, lymph node, or MLR CFSE-low populations of the donor or recipient. The cumulative frequency of alloreactive clones was calculated as a percentage of all sequences, weighted by copy number. TCRdb's version of the immuneACCESS table is confined to in-frame rearrangements and falls short of the full clone set. An unresolved V gene accounts for under half of the shortfall where checked; the remainder is of unknown origin. The V and J calls and clone size are taken from that table; D and trimming were inferred from the DNA. The sample data list about 110,000 clones, and about 93% of these were observed just once. The ten largest make up 0.4% to 0.55% of the sample.

There are 17 amino acids in the CDR3, from cysteine to phenylalanine inclusive. Just the 51-base CDR3 DNA is kept, in frame starting at base 1. From a lookup of the germline V gene, CDR1 and CDR2 are SGDLS and YYNGEE. The junction carries 16 bases between V and J, which are trimmed by 3 bases and 0 bases respectively. The starting material was unstimulated CD8+ T cells sorted from spleen or lymph node cells, obtained before intestinal transplant. This receptor was obtained from a human donor who received an intestinal transplant. The chain is assembled from TRBV9 and TRBJ2-1, with no confidently assigned D gene. The CDR3: CASSGYGSASSYNEQFF. At the DNA level, the sequence is TGTGCCAGCAGCGGATACGGAAGCGCGAGCTCCTACAATGAGCAGTTCTTC.